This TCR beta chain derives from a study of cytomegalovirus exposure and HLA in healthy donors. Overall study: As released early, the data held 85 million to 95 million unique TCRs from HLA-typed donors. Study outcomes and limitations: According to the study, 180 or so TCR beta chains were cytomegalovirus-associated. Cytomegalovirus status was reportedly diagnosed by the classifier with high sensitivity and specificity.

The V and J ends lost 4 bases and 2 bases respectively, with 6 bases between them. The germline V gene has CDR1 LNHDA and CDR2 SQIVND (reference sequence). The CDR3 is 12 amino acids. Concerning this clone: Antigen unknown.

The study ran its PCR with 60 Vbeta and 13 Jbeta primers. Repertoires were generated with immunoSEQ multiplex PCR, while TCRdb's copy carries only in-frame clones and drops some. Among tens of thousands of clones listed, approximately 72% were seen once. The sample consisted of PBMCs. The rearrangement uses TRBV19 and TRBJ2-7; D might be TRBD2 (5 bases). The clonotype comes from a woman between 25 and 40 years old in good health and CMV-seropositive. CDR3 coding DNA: TGTGCCAGTAGTACGCGGGCCTACGAGCAGTACTTC. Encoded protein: CASSTRAYEQYF.